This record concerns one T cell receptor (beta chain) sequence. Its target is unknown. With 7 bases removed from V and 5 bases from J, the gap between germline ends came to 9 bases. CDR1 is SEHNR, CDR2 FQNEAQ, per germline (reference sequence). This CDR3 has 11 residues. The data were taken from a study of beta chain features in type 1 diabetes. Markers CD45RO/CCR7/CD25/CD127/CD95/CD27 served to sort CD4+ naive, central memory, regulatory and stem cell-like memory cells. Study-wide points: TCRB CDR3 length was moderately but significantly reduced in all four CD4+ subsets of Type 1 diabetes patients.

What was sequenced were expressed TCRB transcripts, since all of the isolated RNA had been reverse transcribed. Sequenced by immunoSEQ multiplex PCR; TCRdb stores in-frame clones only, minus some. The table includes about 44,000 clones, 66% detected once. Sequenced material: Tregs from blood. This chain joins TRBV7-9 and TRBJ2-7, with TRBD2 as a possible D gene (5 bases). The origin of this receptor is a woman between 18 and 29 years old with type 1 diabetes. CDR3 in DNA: TGTGCCAGCACAAGCGGACACGAGCAGTACTTC. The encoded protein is CASTSGHEQYF.